This T cell receptor (beta chain) was profiled in a study of graft-versus-host responses after intestinal transplantation. The method was immunoSEQ multiplex PCR; TCRdb's version includes in-frame clones alone and lacks a portion of them. The sample includes 50,000 to 60,000 clones, around 90% of them seen just once. CDR1 is SGHNT and CDR2 is YENEEA in the germline V gene. V dropped 5 bases and J dropped 5 bases, with 13 bases sitting between them. The CDR3 runs 14 residues. Notes on the study in general: The study associated peak circulating GvH clone levels with early post-transplant HvG declines. Detected in recipient marrow were GvH clones, some of which were first observed in ileum or blood. Allograft graft-versus-host to host-versus-graft clonal ratios ran high in patients with graft-donor T cell macrochimerism.

Turning to this clone: Its matching antigen is unknown.

The receptor's source is a human donor who was the organ donor for an intestinal transplant. V usage is TRBV11-3 and J usage is TRBJ2-1; TRBD1 might be the D (5 bases). The material was unstimulated CD4+ T cells sorted from spleen or lymph node cells, obtained before transplant. Here the CDR3 reads CASSMQGLDNEQFF. CDR3 bases: TGTGCCAGCAGCATGCAGGGCCTCGACAATGAGCAGTTCTTC.